These 29 T cell receptor beta chains were sequenced from one sample in a study of T cell responses to AZD1222 COVID-19 vaccine. Generated by immunoSEQ multiplex PCR, the TCRdb table keeps only in-frame clones and is missing some. This table has some 110,000 clones, about 89% appearing once. The sequencing used peripheral blood, collected 28 days after the second dose of the MenACWY control vaccine. All receptors come from an adult who received the MenACWY meningococcal vaccine as a control.

The J gene is TRBJ2-5, the V gene TRBV20-1; D is unresolved. Germline V gene sequence: CDR1 DFQATT, CDR2 SNEGSKA (reference sequence). This CDR3 region has 16 residues. Trimming took 3 bases from V and 2 from J, leaving 19 bases between them. The CDR3 DNA reads TGCAGTGCTAGTCCCGCGTTAGCCAATCTACAAGAGACCCAGTACTTC. This translates into CSASPALANLQETQYF.

The chain links TRBV14 to TRBJ2-7; a weak D match, TRBD2 (6 bases). Germline CDR1 is SGHDN and CDR2 is FVKESK. Trimming removed 3 bases from V and 4 bases from J, with 16 bases in between. The CDR3 runs 15 residues. CDR3 bases: TGTGCCAGCAGCCAGACGCTGGGGAGGCAGTACGAGCAGTACTTC. Translating gives CASSQTLGRQYEQYF.

The genes are TRBV2 and TRBJ2-5, with D maybe TRBD1 (5 bases). The CDR3 totals 13 residues. Per germline, CDR1 SNHLY and CDR2 FYNNEI. V lost 7 bases to trimming and J lost 5 bases, with 14 bases between them. The CDR3 nucleotides read TGTGCCAGCACCTTGAGCAGGGCGGAGACCCAGTACTTC. Translation gives CASTLSRAETQYF.

The rearrangement joins TRBV7-2 to TRBJ2-1, with 9 bases fitting TRBD2. The CDR3 totals 15 residues. Germline CDR1 reads SGHTA; CDR2 reads FQGNSA. V dropped 4 bases and J dropped 3; count of bases not matched to a gene: 4. Written as DNA, the CDR3 is TGTGCCAGCAGCTACATAGCGGGAGACTACAATGAGCAGTTCTTC. Translation gives CASSYIAGDYNEQFF.

This rearrangement joins TRBV7-2 to TRBJ2-5; 9 bases map to TRBD2. The length of the CDR3 is 13 residues. Germline lookup yields CDR1 SGHTA and CDR2 FQGNSA. V was clipped by 10 bases and J by 4 bases; unmatched bases: 7. The CDR3 spells CAIGGAGGETQYF. The DNA for the CDR3 is TGTGCCATCGGGGGAGCGGGGGGAGAGACCCAGTACTTC.

The chain combines TRBV7-8 with TRBJ1-2; D perhaps matches TRBD1 (5 bases). CDR1 and CDR2 (germline): SGHVS, FQNEAQ. V dropped 0 bases and J dropped 3 bases, with 14 bases sitting between them. The CDR3 runs 16 residues. In DNA form, the CDR3 reads TGTGCCAGCAGCTTAGCGATCCAGGGCTCTTACTATGGCTACACCTTC. This translates into CASSLAIQGSYYGYTF.

In this sample, this clone turned up once. The chain is built from TRBV5-8 and TRBJ1-5; TRBD1 aligns across 9 bases. The CDR3 covers 15 residues. The V gene end was trimmed by 4 bases and the J gene end by 4 bases; junction bases not matched to a gene: 6. CDR1 is SGHTS, CDR2 YDEGEE, per germline. The CDR3 region is CASSGTGTGNQPQHF. The CDR3 nucleotides read TGTGCCAGCAGCGGAACCGGGACAGGGAATCAGCCCCAGCATTTT. Based on the CDR3 plus reference TRBV5-8 and TRBJ1-5, the full variable domain is EAGVTQSPTHLIKTRGQQATLRCSPISGHTSVYWYQQALGLGLQFLLWYDEGEERNRGNFPPRFSGRQFPNYSSELNVNALELEDSALYLCASSGTGTGNQPQHFGDGTRLSIL.

The V and J genes are TRBV18 and TRBJ1-3; no clear D. CDR1 is KGHSH and CDR2 is LQKENI in the germline V gene. With 0 bases removed from V and 0 bases from J, the gap between germline ends came to 12 bases. The CDR3 covers 17 residues. The CDR3 spells CASSPPGSSSSGNTIYF. The CDR3 nucleotides are TGTGCCAGCTCACCACCGGGCTCCTCTAGCTCTGGAAACACCATATATTTT.

The V call is TRBV7-2, the J call TRBJ1-5, with D hard to call. Trimming cost V 2 bases and J 3 bases, with 8 bases left between them. Per germline, CDR1 SGHTA and CDR2 FQGNSA. CDR3 length: 14 residues. The CDR3 nucleotides are TGTGCCAGCAGCTTAACCCAGTTCAATCAGCCCCAGCATTTT. Its translation is CASSLTQFNQPQHF.

The V call is TRBV3-1 (or the pseudogene TRBV3-2), the J call TRBJ1-2, with 10 bases lining up with TRBD1. Germline CDR1 reads LGHDT; CDR2 reads YNNKEL (reference sequence). V lost 2 bases to trimming and J lost 7 bases; unmatched junction nucleotides: 1. The CDR3 spans 13 residues. CDR3 sequence reads: CASSQWDRGGYTF. CDR3 sequence (DNA): TGTGCCAGCAGCCAATGGGACAGGGGTGGCTACACCTTC.

The chain has TRBV7-2 and TRBJ2-1; 8 bases map to TRBD1. V lost 1 base to trimming and J lost 1 base; unmatched junction nucleotides: 0. CDR3 size: 15 residues. Germline lookup yields CDR1 SGHTA and CDR2 FQGNSA. The CDR3 protein is CASSLDRGSYNEQFF. DNA of the CDR3: TGTGCCAGCAGCTTAGACAGGGGGTCCTACAATGAGCAGTTCTTC.

V usage is TRBV12-3 or TRBV12-4 and J usage is TRBJ2-1; D might be TRBD1 (6 bases). Trimming left V 7 bases short and J 5 bases short, with 12 bases between. CDR3 size: 13 residues. The CDR3 loop reads CASKDRFDNEQFF. CDR3 sequence (DNA): TGTGCCAGCAAAGACAGGTTCGACAATGAGCAGTTCTTC.

The gene calls are TRBV4-2 and TRBJ1-1, with TRBD1 as a possible D gene (6 bases). Trimming stripped 1 base from V and 5 bases from J, with 14 bases between. Germline loops: CDR1 LGHNA, CDR2 YNFKEQ. The CDR3 runs 15 residues. This CDR3 reads CASSQGPEGGTEAFF. CDR3 DNA: TGTGCCAGCAGCCAAGGTCCGGAAGGGGGAACTGAAGCTTTCTTT.

The chain is built from TRBV5-1 and TRBJ2-3, with TRBD1 as a possible D gene (6 bases). CDR3 size: 14 residues. Trimming removed 2 bases at V and 1 base at J, with 8 bases between. Germline V gene sequence: CDR1 SGHRS, CDR2 YFSETQ. CDR3 sequence reads: CASSFAGGTDTQYF. CDR3 in DNA: TGCGCCAGCAGCTTTGCAGGGGGCACAGATACGCAGTATTTT.

CDR3 DNA sequence: TGTGCCAGCAGCTTAGCGCAGACAGGTGTCGGGGGCTACACCTTC. It specifies CASSLAQTGVGGYTF. V usage is TRBV7-2 and J usage is TRBJ1-2; tentative D call: TRBD1 (6 bases). Trimming took 0 bases from V and 8 from J, leaving 16 bases between them. The CDR3 length is 15 residues. Germline V gives CDR1 SGHTA, CDR2 FQGNSA.

The gene calls are TRBV7-8 and TRBJ2-5; D is uncertain. V was clipped by 1 base and J by 7 bases, with 16 bases between them. This CDR3 is built from 15 residues. Germline V gene lookup returns CDR1 SGHVS and CDR2 FQNEAQ. The CDR3: CASSLGFSWEGTQYF. CDR3 DNA sequence: TGTGCCAGCAGCTTAGGCTTTTCATGGGAAGGGACCCAGTACTTC.

This chain uses TRBV5-3 with TRBJ2-2, with D possibly being TRBD1 or TRBD2 (5 bases each). TRBV5-3 is flagged as an ORF with uncertain function. The CDR3 spans 17 residues. Trimming cost V 4 bases and J 5 bases, with 21 bases left between them. In DNA form, the CDR3 reads TGTGCCAGAAGCCACAGCCTTAGACAGACTAAAACCGGGGAGCTGTTTTTT. Amino acid sequence: CARSHSLRQTKTGELFF.

V usage is TRBV11-2 and J usage is TRBJ1-1; D is undetermined. Trimming pared 0 bases from V and 7 bases from J, leaving 6 bases between. The germline CDR1 and CDR2 sequences are SGHAT and FQNNGV. The CDR3 runs to 12 residues. The CDR3 nucleotides are TGTGCCAGCAGCTTAGAGATGAGTGAAGCTTTCTTT. Its protein is CASSLEMSEAFF.

The V and J genes are TRBV7-2 and TRBJ1-2, with 7 bases lining up with TRBD1. Per the germline V gene, CDR1 is SGHTA and CDR2 is FQGNSA. The CDR3 contains 16 residues. With 5 bases clipped from V and 5 bases from J, the junction kept 14 bases outside the gene matches. This chain's CDR3 is CASSHYRQGPEYGYTF. CDR3 in DNA: TGTGCCAGCAGCCATTACCGACAGGGCCCTGAGTATGGCTACACCTTC.

The gene calls are TRBV5-6 and TRBJ1-2; 8 nucleotides match TRBD1. The trim removed 3 bases at V and 4 bases at J, leaving 11 bases unmatched. This CDR3 contains 16 residues. Germline assignment: CDR1 SGHDT and CDR2 YYEEEE. The CDR3: CASSSGQGGRPYGYTF. The CDR3 nucleotides are TGTGCCAGCAGCTCCGGACAGGGAGGGAGGCCCTATGGCTACACCTTC. Variable domain in full (rest from reference TRBV5-6 and TRBJ1-2): DAGVTQSPTHLIKTRGQQVTLRCSPKSGHDTVSWYQQALGQGPQFIFQYYEEEERQRGNFPDRFSGHQFPNYSSELNVNALLLGDSALYLCASSSGQGGRPYGYTFGSGTRLTVV.

V usage is TRBV27 and J usage is TRBJ1-4; D remains ambiguous. V was clipped by 5 bases and J by 5 bases, with 18 bases between them. Germline assignment: CDR1 MNHEY and CDR2 SMNVEV (reference sequence). The CDR3 loop spans 16 amino acids. The CDR3 sequence is CASSPYDIYGNEKLFF. The CDR3 DNA follows: TGTGCCAGCAGTCCGTATGACATATACGGGAATGAAAAACTGTTTTTT.

This clone has a single count. The V and J genes are TRBV14 and TRBJ1-2; the D is unclear. Trimming left V 4 bases short and J 6 bases short, with 9 bases between. There are 12 residues in the CDR3. Germline assignment: CDR1 SGHDN and CDR2 FVKESK. CDR3 loop: CASSPLGHGYTF. CDR3 DNA: TGTGCCAGCAGCCCATTAGGTCATGGCTACACCTTC.

CDR3 bases: TGTGCCAGCAGTGAAGGGCCCAGGGGGGAGCTGTTTTTT. Its protein product is CASSEGPRGELFF. This rearrangement joins TRBV6-4 to TRBJ2-2; D is ambiguous. The V and J ends lost 3 bases and 8 bases respectively, with 10 bases between them. Germline CDR1 MRHNA, CDR2 SNTAGT. The CDR3 contains 13 residues.

The V call is TRBV7-9, the J call TRBJ1-2; D is unresolved. The CDR3 totals 13 residues. V was shortened by 5 bases and J by 2 bases, with 9 bases between the two germline ends. Germline CDR1 is SEHNR and CDR2 is FQNEAQ (reference sequence). Here the CDR3 DNA reads TGTGCCAGCAGCCACATACTAAACTATGGCTACACCTTC. As protein: CASSHILNYGYTF.

CDR3 coding DNA: TGTGCCAGCAGTGGGAGGGACAGGGTTGACGAAAAACTGTTTTTT. Amino acid sequence: CASSGRDRVDEKLFF. The V call is TRBV6-6, the J call TRBJ1-4; 9 bases match TRBD1. Germline CDR1 MNHNY, CDR2 SVGAGI (reference sequence). The CDR3 contains 15 residues. V dropped 5 bases and J dropped 8; count of bases not matched to a gene: 9.

The chain uses TRBV4-1 and TRBJ2-5; D unclear. V was trimmed by 1 base and J by 5 bases, leaving 11 bases between them. CDR1 MGHRA and CDR2 YSYEKL come from the germline V gene. The CDR3 covers 14 residues. CDR3 protein: CASSQGANSETQYF. The CDR3 DNA follows: TGCGCCAGCAGCCAAGGAGCGAATTCGGAGACCCAGTACTTC.

The chain uses TRBV9 and TRBJ1-2, with 10 bases lining up with TRBD1. Trimming removed 7 bases from V and 5 bases from J; junction bases left unmatched: 5. The germline CDR1 and CDR2 sequences are SGDLS and YYNGEE. This CDR3 has 13 residues. CDR3 nucleotide sequence: TGTGCCAGCGGGGGACAGGGGATTTATGGCTACACCTTC. It translates to CASGGQGIYGYTF.

The rearrangement links TRBV2 to TRBJ2-7; 15 bases map to TRBD2. Trimming took 5 bases from V and 1 from J; bases not matched to a gene: 3. This CDR3 comprises 16 residues. Germline values: CDR1 SNHLY, CDR2 FYNNEI. For the CDR3, the DNA is TGTGCCAGCAGTCCGGGACTAGCGGGGGGATCCTACGAGCAGTACTTC. It translates to CASSPGLAGGSYEQYF. Based on the CDR3 plus reference TRBV2 and TRBJ2-7, the full variable domain is EPEVTQTPSHQVTQMGQEVILRCVPISNHLYFYWYRQILGQKVEFLVSFYNNEISEKSEIFDDQFSVERPDGSNFTLKIRSTKLEDSAMYFCASSPGLAGGSYEQYFGPGTRLTVT.

V is TRBV5-4 and J is TRBJ2-2; the match to TRBD1 covers 7 bases. CDR1 is SGHNT, CDR2 YYREEE, per germline (reference sequence). With V trimmed by 4 bases and J by 5 bases, 8 bases remained unmatched. There are 15 residues in the CDR3. The CDR3 sequence: CASSRRQGRTGELFF. CDR3 nucleotide sequence: TGTGCCAGCAGCAGACGACAGGGCAGGACCGGGGAGCTGTTTTTT.